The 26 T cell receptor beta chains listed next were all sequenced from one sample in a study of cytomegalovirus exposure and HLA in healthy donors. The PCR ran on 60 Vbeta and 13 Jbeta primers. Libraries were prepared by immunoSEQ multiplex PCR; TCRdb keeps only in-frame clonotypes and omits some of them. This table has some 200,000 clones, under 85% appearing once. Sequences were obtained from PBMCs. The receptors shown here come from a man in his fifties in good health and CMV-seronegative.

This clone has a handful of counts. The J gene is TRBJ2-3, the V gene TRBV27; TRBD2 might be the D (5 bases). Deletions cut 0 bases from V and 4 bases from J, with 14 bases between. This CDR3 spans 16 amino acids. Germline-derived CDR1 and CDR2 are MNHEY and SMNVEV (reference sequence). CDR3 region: CASSLSSEGSADTQYF. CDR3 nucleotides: TGTGCCAGCAGTTTATCGAGCGAGGGATCCGCAGATACGCAGTATTTT.

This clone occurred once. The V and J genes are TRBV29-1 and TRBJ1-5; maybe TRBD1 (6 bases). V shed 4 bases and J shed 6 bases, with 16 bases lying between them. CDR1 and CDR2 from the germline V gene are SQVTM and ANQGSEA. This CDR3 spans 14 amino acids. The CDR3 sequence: CSVVIGQGFQPQHF. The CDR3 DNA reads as TGCAGCGTTGTAATAGGGCAGGGGTTTCAGCCCCAGCATTTT.

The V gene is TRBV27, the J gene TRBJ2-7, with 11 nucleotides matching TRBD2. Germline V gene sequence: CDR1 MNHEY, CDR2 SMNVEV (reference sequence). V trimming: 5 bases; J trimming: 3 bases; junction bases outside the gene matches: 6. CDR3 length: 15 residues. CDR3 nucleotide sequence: TGTGCCAGCAGTGTCGGACTAGCGGGCTACTACGAGCAGTACTTC. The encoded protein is CASSVGLAGYYEQYF.

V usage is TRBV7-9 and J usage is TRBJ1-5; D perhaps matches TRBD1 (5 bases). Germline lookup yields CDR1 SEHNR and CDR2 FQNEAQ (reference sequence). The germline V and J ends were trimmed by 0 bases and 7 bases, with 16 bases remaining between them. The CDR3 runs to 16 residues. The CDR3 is CASSLAPDSGSQPQHF. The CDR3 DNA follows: TGTGCCAGCAGCTTAGCGCCTGACAGCGGGAGCCAGCCCCAGCATTTT.

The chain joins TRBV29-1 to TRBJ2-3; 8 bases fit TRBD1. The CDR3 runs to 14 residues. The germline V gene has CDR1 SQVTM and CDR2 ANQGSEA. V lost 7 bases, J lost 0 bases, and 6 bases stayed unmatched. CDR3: CSDRTGSSTDTQYF. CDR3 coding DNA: TGCAGCGATCGGACAGGGTCGAGCACAGATACGCAGTATTTT.

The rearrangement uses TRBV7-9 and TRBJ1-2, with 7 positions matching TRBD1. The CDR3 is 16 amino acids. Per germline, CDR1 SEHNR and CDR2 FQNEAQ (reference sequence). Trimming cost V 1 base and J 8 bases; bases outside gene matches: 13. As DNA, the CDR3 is TGTGCCAGCAGCTTAGGGAGGACAGGAACCACTCGGGGCTACACCTTC. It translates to CASSLGRTGTTRGYTF.

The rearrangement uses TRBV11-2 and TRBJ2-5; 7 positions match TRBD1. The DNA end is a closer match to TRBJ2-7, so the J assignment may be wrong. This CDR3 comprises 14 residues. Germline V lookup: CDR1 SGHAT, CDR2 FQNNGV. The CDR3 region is CASSLTGNSYEQYF. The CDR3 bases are TGTGCCAGCAGCTTGACAGGGAACTCCTACGAGCAGTACTTC.

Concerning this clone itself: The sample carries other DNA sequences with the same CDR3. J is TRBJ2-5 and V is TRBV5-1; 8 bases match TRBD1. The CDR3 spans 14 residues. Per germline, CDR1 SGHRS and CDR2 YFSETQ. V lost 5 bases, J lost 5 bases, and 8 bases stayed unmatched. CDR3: CASSLGQGGETQYF. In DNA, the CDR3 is TGCGCCAGCAGTCTTGGACAGGGCGGGGAGACCCAGTACTTC. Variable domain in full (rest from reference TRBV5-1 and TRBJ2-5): KAGVTQTPRYLIKTRGQQVTLSCSPISGHRSVSWYQQTPGQGLQFLFEYFSETQRNKGNFPGRFSGRQFSNSRSEMNVSTLELGDSALYLCASSLGQGGETQYFGPGTRLLVL.

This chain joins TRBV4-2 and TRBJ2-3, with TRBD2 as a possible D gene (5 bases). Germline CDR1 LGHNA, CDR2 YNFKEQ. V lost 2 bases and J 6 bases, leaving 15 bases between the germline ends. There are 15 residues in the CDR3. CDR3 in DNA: TGTGCCAGCAGCCAATCTCGGGATCCGTGGGATACGCAGTATTTT. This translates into CASSQSRDPWDTQYF.

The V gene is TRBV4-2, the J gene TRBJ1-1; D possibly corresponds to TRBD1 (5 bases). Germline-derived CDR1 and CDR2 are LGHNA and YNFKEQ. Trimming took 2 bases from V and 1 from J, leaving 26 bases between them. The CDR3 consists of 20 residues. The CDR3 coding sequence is TGTGCCAGCAGCCAATTTGTACACAGGATGACTCCAATAACGAACACTGAAGCTTTCTTT. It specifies CASSQFVHRMTPITNTEAFF.

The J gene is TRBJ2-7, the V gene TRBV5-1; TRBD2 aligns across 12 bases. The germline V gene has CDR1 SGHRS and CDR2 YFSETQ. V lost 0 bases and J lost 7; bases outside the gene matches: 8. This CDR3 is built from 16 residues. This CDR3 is CASSLAQSTSGSEQYF. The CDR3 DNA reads TGCGCCAGCAGCTTGGCCCAGTCGACTAGCGGGAGTGAGCAGTACTTC.

The CDR3: CASSLSPTGNYEQYF. The CDR3 region has the DNA TGTGCCAGCAGTTTATCCCCGACAGGGAATTACGAGCAGTACTTC. The chain links TRBV27 to TRBJ2-5; 7 nucleotides line up with TRBD1. The end of the DNA fits TRBJ2-7 better, so the J call may be wrong. CDR3 size: 15 residues. The germline V gene has CDR1 MNHEY and CDR2 SMNVEV (reference sequence).

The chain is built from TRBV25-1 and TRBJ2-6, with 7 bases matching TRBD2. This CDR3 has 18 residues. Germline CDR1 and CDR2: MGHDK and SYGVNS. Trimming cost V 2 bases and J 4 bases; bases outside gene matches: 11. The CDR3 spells CASSERAGVVRGANVLTF. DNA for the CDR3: TGTGCCAGCAGTGAAAGGGCGGGAGTGGTTCGGGGGGCCAACGTCCTGACTTTC.

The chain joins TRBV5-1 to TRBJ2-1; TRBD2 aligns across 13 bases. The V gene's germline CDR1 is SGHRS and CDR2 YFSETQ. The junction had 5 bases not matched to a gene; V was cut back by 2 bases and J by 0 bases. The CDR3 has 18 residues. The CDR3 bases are TGCGCCAGCAGCTTCTCCGGGACTAGCGGGATCTCCTACAATGAGCAGTTCTTC. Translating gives CASSFSGTSGISYNEQFF.

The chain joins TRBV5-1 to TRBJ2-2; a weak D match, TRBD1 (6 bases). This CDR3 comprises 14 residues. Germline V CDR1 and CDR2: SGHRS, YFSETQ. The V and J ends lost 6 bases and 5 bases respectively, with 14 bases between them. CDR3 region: CASTWPTGTGELFF. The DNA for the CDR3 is TGCGCCAGCACTTGGCCAACAGGGACCGGGGAGCTGTTTTTT.

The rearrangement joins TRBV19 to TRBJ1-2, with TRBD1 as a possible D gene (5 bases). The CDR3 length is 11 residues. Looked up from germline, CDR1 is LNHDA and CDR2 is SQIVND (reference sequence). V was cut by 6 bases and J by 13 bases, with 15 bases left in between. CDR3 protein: CASSLGGSITF. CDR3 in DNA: TGTGCCAGTAGCCTCGGGGGTTCCATCACCTTC.

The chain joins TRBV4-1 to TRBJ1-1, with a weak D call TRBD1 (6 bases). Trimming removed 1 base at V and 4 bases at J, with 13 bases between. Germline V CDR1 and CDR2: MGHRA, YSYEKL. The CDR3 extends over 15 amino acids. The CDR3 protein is CASSQAQGSGTEAFF. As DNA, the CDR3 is TGCGCCAGCAGCCAAGCCCAGGGGAGTGGCACTGAAGCTTTCTTT.

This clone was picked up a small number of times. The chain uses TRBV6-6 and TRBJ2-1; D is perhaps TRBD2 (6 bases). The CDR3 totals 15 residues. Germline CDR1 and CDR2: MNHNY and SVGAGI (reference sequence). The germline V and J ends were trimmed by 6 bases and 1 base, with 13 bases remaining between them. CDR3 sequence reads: CASRLRDFSYNEQFF. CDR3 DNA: TGTGCCAGCAGACTCCGGGACTTTTCCTACAATGAGCAGTTCTTC.

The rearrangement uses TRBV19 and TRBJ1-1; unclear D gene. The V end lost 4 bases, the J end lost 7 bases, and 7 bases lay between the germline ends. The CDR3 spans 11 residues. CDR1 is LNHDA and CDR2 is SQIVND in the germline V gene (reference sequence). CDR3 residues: CASSTQREAFF. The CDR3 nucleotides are TGTGCCAGTAGTACGCAGCGTGAAGCTTTCTTT.

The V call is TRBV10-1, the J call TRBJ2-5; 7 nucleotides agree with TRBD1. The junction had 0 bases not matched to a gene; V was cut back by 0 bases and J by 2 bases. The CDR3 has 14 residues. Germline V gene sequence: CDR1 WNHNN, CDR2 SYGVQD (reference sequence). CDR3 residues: CASSESTGQETQYF. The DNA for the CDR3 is TGCGCCAGCAGTGAGTCGACAGGGCAAGAGACCCAGTACTTC.

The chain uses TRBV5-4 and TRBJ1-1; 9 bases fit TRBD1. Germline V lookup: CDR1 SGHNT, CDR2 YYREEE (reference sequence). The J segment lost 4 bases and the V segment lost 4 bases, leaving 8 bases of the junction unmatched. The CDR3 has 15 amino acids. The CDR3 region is CASSTPDRGGTEAFF. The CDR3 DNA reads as TGTGCCAGCAGCACCCCGGACAGGGGTGGCACTGAAGCTTTCTTT. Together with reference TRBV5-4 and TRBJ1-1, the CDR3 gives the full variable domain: ETGVTQSPTHLIKTRGQQVTLRCSSQSGHNTVSWYQQALGQGPQFIFQYYREEENGRGNFPPRFSGLQFPNYSSELNVNALELDDSALYLCASSTPDRGGTEAFFGQGTRLTVV.

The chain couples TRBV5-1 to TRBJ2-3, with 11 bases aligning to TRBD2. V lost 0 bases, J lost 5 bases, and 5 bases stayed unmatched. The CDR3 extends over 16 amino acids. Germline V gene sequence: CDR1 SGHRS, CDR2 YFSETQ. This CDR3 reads CASSLGASGRLDTQYF. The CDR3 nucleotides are TGCGCCAGCAGCTTGGGGGCTAGCGGGAGGCTAGATACGCAGTATTTT.

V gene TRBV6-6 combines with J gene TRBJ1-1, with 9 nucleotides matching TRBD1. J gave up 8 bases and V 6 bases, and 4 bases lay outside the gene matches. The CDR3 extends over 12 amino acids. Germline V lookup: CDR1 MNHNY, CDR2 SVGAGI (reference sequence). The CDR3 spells CASSLDRGEAFF. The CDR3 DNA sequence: TGTGCCAGCAGCTTGGACAGGGGCGAAGCTTTCTTT.

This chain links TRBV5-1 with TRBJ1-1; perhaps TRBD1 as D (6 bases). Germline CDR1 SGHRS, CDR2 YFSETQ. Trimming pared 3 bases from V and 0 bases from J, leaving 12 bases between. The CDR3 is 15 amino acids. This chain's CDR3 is CASSWTEKMNTEAFF. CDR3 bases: TGCGCCAGCAGCTGGACAGAAAAAATGAACACTGAAGCTTTCTTT.

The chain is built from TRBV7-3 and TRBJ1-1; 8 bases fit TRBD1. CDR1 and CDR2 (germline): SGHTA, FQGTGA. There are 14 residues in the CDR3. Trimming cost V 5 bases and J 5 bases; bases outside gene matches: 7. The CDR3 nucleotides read TGTGCCAGCAGCAGACAGGGGACGGAGACTGAAGCTTTCTTT. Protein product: CASSRQGTETEAFF.

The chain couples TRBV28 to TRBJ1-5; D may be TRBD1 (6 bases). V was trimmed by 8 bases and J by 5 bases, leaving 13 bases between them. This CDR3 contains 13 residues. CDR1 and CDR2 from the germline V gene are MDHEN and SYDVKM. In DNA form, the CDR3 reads TGTGCCAGCCTCTGGGGGGGCCATCAGCCCCAGCATTTT. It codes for CASLWGGHQPQHF.